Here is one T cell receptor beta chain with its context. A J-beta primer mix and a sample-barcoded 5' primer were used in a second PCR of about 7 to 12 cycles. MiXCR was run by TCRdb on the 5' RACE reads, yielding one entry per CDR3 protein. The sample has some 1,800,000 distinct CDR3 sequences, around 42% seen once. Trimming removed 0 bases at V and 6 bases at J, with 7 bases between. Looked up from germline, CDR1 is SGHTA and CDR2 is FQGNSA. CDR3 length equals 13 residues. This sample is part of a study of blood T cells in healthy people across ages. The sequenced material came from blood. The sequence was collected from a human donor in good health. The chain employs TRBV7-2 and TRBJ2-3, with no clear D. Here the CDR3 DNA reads TGTGCCAGCAGCTTAGCTACTTTGGATACGCAGTATTTT. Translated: CASSLATLDTQYF.